This T cell receptor (beta chain) emerged from a study of blood T cell repertoires in COVID-19. Study-level background: The study drew acute and convalescent COVID-19 samples from the United States, Italy and Spain. From T cells, B-cell-depleted T cells, or PBMCs came the material, which was cDNA or gDNA.

Authors' processing steps: The authors estimated nucleated cell counts from reference gene primer amplification. The assay was immunoSEQ multiplex PCR, and TCRdb's table has in-frame clones only and misses some. That table gives V, J and clone size, and the DNA gave D and trimming. Altogether 200,000 to 300,000 clones are present, around 86% being singletons, with the ten largest covering approximately 9.8%. There are 15 residues in the CDR3. The germline V gene encodes CDR1 SGDLS and CDR2 YYNGEE. Trimming cost V 5 bases and J 2 bases; bases outside gene matches: 5. The source is a middle-aged man who had recovered from COVID-19. The source material was peripheral blood. The J gene is TRBJ1-3, the V gene TRBV9, with 9 positions matching TRBD1. CDR3 loop: CASSTGTGTGNTIYF. CDR3 sequence (DNA): TGTGCCAGCAGTACCGGGACAGGGACTGGAAACACCATATATTTT.